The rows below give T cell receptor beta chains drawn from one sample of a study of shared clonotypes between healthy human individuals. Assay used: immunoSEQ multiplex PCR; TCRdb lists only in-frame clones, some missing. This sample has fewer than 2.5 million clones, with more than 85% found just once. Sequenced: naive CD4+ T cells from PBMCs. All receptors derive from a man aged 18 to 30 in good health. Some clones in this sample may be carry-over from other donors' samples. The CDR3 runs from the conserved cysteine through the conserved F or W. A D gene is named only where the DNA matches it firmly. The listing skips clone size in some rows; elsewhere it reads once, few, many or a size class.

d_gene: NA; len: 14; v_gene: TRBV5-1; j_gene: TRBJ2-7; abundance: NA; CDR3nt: TGCGCCAGCAGCCCGGGGCAGGGAGGCTACGAGCAGTACTTC; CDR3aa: CASSPGQGGYEQYF
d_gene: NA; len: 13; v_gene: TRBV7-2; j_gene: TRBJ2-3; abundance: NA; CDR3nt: TGTGCCAGCAGCTCCCCCACCACAGATACGCAGTATTTT; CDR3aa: CASSSPTTDTQYF
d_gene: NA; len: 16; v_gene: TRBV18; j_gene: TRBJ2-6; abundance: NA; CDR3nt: TGTGCCAGCTCACCACCGGGCTACTCTGGGGCCAACGTCCTGACTTTC; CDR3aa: CASSPPGYSGANVLTF
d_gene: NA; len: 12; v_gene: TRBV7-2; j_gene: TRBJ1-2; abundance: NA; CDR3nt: TGTGCCAGCAGCTTATTTGACTATGGCTACACCTTC; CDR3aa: CASSLFDYGYTF
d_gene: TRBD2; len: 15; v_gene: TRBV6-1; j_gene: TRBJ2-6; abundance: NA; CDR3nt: TGTGCCACACCCTGGGGGGGGACCGGGGCCAACGTCCTGACTTTC; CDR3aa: CATPWGGTGANVLTF
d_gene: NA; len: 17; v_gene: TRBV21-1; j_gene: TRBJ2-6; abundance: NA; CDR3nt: TGTGCCAGCAGCCCCCGGGACAGGACGAAAGGGGCCAACGTCCTGACTTTC; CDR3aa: CASSPRDRTKGANVLTF
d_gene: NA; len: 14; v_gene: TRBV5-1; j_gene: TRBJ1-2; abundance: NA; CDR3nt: TGCGCCAGCAGCTTGTCGACCCCCGGGGATGGCTACACCTTC; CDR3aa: CASSLSTPGDGYTF
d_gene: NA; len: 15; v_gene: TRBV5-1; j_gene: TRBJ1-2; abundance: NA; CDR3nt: TGCGCCAGCAGCTTGGTAGGCGGGACGGTTTATGGCTACACCTTC; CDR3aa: CASSLVGGTVYGYTF
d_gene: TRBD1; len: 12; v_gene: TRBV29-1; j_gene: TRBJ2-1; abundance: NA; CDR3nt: TGCAGCGTTGACAGGGGGCCGAGTGAGCAGTTCTTC; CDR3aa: CSVDRGPSEQFF
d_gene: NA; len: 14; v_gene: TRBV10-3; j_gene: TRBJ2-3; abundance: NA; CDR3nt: TGTGCCATCAGTGATCGGGGGAGCACAGATACGCAGTATTTT; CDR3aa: CAISDRGSTDTQYF
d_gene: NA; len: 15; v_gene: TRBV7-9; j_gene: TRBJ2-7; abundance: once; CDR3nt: TGTGCCAGCAGCGTCAGCGGGACACCCTCCTACGAGCAGTACTTC; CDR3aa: CASSVSGTPSYEQYF
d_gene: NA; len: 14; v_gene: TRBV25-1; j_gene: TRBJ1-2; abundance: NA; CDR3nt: TGTGCCAGCAGTGACCCCCGGGACCCCTATGGCTACACCTTC; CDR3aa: CASSDPRDPYGYTF
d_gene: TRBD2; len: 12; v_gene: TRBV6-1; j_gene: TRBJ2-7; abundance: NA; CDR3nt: TGTGCCAGCAGGCGGCCGGGGGGGGAGCAGTACTTC; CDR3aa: CASRRPGGEQYF
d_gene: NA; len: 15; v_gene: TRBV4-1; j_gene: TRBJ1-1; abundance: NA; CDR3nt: TGCGCCAGCAGAGTGGGGGGGGCCCCGAACACTGAAGCTTTCTTT; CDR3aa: CASRVGGAPNTEAFF
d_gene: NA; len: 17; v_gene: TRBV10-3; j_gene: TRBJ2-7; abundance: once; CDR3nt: TGTGCCATCAGTGAGCCGGGTAGGGGGACGAGCTCCTACGAGCAGTACTTC; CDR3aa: CAISEPGRGTSSYEQYF
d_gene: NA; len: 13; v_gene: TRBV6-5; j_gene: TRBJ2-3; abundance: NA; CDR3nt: TGTGCCAGCAGTTACTCCTACACAGATACGCAGTATTTT; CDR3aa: CASSYSYTDTQYF
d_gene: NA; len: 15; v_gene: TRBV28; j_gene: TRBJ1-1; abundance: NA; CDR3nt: TGTGCCAGCAGCTCCGGGGGGGCGAGCAACACTGAAGCTTTCTTT; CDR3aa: CASSSGGASNTEAFF
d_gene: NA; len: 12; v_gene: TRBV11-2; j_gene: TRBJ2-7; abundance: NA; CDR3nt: TGTGCCAGCAGCTTAGTAGAGTACGAGCAGTACTTC; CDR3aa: CASSLVEYEQYF
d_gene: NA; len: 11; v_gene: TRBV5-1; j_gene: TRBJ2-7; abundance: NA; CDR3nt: TGCGCCAGCGCGGGGTCCTACGAGCAGTACTTC; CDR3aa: CASAGSYEQYF
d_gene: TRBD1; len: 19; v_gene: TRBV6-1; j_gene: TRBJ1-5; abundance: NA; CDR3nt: TGTGCCAGCAGTGACTTTCCACAGGGGGGGGTAGGTAGCAATCAGCCCCAGCATTTT; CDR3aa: CASSDFPQGGVGSNQPQHF
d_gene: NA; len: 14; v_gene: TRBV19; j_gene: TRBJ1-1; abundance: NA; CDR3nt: TGTGCCAGTAGTACATGGACAGCGAACACTGAAGCTTTCTTT; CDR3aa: CASSTWTANTEAFF
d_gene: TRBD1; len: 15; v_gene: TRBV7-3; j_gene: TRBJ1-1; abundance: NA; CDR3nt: TGTGCCAGCAGCCGCACCGGGACAGCGAACACTGAAGCTTTCTTT; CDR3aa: CASSRTGTANTEAFF
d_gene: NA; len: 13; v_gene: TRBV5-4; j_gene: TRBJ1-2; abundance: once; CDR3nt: TGTGCCAGCAGCTTCTGGGGTGGCTATGGCTACACCTTC; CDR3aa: CASSFWGGYGYTF
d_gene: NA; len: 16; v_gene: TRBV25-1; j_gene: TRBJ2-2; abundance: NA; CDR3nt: TGTGCCAGCAGTGAACGGTTCGGTTCGAACACCGGGGAGCTGTTTTTT; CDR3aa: CASSERFGSNTGELFF
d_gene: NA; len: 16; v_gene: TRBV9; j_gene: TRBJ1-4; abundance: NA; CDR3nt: TGTGCCAGCAGCGTAGGTGGAATCAGGACTAATGAAAAACTGTTTTTT; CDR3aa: CASSVGGIRTNEKLFF
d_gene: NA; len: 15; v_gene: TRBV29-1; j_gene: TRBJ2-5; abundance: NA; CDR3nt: TGCAGCGTAGAGGCCAGAACAGGGACCAGAGAGGCCCAGTACTTC; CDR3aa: CSVEARTGTREAQYF
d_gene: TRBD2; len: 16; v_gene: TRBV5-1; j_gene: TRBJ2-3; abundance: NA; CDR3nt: TGCGCCAGCAGCTCGTTGACTAGCGGCCTCACAGATACGCAGTATTTT; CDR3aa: CASSSLTSGLTDTQYF
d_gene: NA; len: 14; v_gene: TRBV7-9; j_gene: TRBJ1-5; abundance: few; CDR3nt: TGTGCCAGCAGCTTAGAATTCGGCAATCAGCCCCAGCATTTT; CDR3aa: CASSLEFGNQPQHF
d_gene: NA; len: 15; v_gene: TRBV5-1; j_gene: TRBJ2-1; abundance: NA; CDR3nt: TGCGCCAGCAGCTTGGTTACGGGGGGCGTCTACGAGCAGTTCTTC; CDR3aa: CASSLVTGGVYEQFF
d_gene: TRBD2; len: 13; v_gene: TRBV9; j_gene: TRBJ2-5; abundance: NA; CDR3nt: TGTGCCAGCAGCGTAGCGGGAGGAGAGACCCAGTACTTC; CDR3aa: CASSVAGGETQYF
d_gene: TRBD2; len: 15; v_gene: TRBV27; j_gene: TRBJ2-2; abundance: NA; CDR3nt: TGTGCCAGCAGTAAGCGGGGCGCGAACACCGGGGAGCTGTTTTTT; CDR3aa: CASSKRGANTGELFF
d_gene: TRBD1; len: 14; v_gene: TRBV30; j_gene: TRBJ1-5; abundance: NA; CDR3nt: TGTGCCTGGAGTGCGACAGGGAGCAATCAGCCCCAGCATTTT; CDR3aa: CAWSATGSNQPQHF
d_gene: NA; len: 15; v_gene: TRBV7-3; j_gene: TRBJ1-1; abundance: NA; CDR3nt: TGTGCCAGCAGCTTATTAGGGGGGCTTGGCACTGAAGCTTTCTTT; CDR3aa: CASSLLGGLGTEAFF
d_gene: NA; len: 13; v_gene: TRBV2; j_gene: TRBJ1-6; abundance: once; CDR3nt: TGTGCCAGCAGTCGACAGCCCAATTCACCCCTCCACTTT; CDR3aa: CASSRQPNSPLHF